This TCR beta chain stems from a study of identical twins. TCRdb processed the 5' RACE reads anew with MiXCR; each CDR3 protein has one entry. The data contain under 250,000 distinct CDR3 sequences, approximately 12% of them seen just once; the ten biggest clones take up roughly 4.2%. The data were also submitted as part of a second study, on yellow fever vaccine responses in identical twins.

The specimen sequenced was memory (CD45RO+) T cells sorted from blood. This TCR was sampled from a woman aged 18-29 years in good health.

CDR3 bases: TGTGCCAGCAGTTTCATCCAGGGGCGGTCCGGGGCCAACGTCCTGACTTTC. Its protein product is CASSFIQGRSGANVLTF. This sequence joins TRBV28 and TRBJ2-6, with D possibly matching TRBD1 (6 bases). This CDR3 is built from 17 residues. Germline loops: CDR1 MDHEN, CDR2 SYDVKM. V was cut by 3 bases and J by 4 bases, with 16 bases left in between.